Shown below are 18 T cell receptor beta chains from a single sample sequenced in a study of T cell responses to AZD1222 COVID-19 vaccine. Repertoires were generated with immunoSEQ multiplex PCR, while TCRdb's copy carries only in-frame clones and drops some. The sample has 150,000 to 190,000 clones; around 86% are singletons. The sample in question was peripheral blood, obtained 28 days after the second AZD1222 dose. The receptors stem from an adult who received the AZD1222 COVID-19 vaccine.

This clone has a single count. CDR3 sequence: CASSLAGGSGRANTGELFF. The CDR3 DNA sequence: TGTGCCAGCAGCTTAGCCGGGGGGAGCGGGAGGGCTAACACCGGGGAGCTGTTTTTT. The genes are TRBV7-2 and TRBJ2-2; 10 positions agree with TRBD2. Unmatched junction bases numbered 9, after V lost 0 bases and J lost 2 bases. Germline V CDR1 and CDR2: SGHTA, FQGNSA. CDR3 length: 19 amino acids. Variable domain in full (rest from reference TRBV7-2 and TRBJ2-2): GAGVSQSPSNKVTEKGKDVELRCDPISGHTALYWYRQSLGQGLEFLIYFQGNSAPDKSGLPSDRFSAERTGGSVSTLTIQRTQQEDSAVYLCASSLAGGSGRANTGELFFGEGSRLTVL.

The chain combines TRBV6-5 with TRBJ2-3; D tentatively reads TRBD1 or TRBD2 (5 bases each). Germline loops: CDR1 MNHEY, CDR2 SVGAGI. The CDR3 loop spans 14 amino acids. Trimming pared 6 bases from V and 9 bases from J, leaving 19 bases between. Written as DNA, the CDR3 is TGTGCCAGCAGCGCAGAGGGCTCACGGGGCACGCAGTATTTT. Its protein is CASSAEGSRGTQYF.

This clone appeared once. The chain employs TRBV10-3 and TRBJ2-5, with TRBD2 matching over 11 bases. V was pared by 6 bases and J by 2 bases, with 8 bases of the junction left unmatched. The CDR3 sequence is 16 residues long. Germline V gene sequence: CDR1 ENHRY, CDR2 SYGVKD. The CDR3 here is CAIRAGTSGSQETQYF. The CDR3 nucleotides read TGTGCCATCAGGGCGGGGACTAGCGGCTCGCAAGAGACCCAGTACTTC.

This clone has a single count. This chain links TRBV3-1 (or the pseudogene TRBV3-2) with TRBJ2-2, with 8 bases identical to TRBD2. With V trimmed by 3 bases and J by 6 bases, 6 bases remained unmatched. Germline-derived CDR1 and CDR2 are LGHDT and YNNKEL (reference sequence). The CDR3 is made up of 15 amino acids. CDR3 residues: CASSQTAGVAGELFF. DNA of the CDR3: TGTGCCAGCAGCCAGACAGCGGGAGTCGCCGGGGAGCTGTTTTTT.

Only one count was recorded for this clone. The V gene is TRBV19, the J gene TRBJ1-2; D gene unclear. The CDR3 is 16 residues long. V lost 6 bases and J 4 bases, leaving 21 bases between the germline ends. Germline CDR1 reads LNHDA; CDR2 reads SQIVND (reference sequence). CDR3: CASRISSRQQPYGYTF. CDR3 DNA sequence: TGTGCCAGTAGAATTTCAAGTCGGCAGCAACCCTATGGCTACACCTTC.

This clone is a singleton in its sample. The chain carries TRBV3-1 (or the pseudogene TRBV3-2) and TRBJ1-2; 7 bases align to TRBD1. Germline V gene lookup returns CDR1 LGHDT and CDR2 YNNKEL (reference sequence). The V gene end was trimmed by 6 bases and the J gene end by 4 bases; junction bases not matched to a gene: 14. The CDR3 runs 16 residues. CDR3 region: CASSLTPTGFGYGYTF. For the CDR3, the DNA is TGTGCCAGCAGTCTAACCCCGACAGGGTTCGGCTATGGCTACACCTTC.

This clone was detected once. This chain links TRBV14 with TRBJ1-6; D is perhaps TRBD1 (5 bases). Germline-derived CDR1 and CDR2 are SGHDN and FVKESK. CDR3 length: 14 amino acids. V was clipped by 0 bases and J by 15 bases, with 15 bases between them. The CDR3 loop reads CASSQELGTGILHF. The DNA of the CDR3 is TGTGCCAGCAGCCAAGAATTAGGAACAGGCATCCTCCACTTT. The whole variable domain, remainder taken from reference TRBV14 and TRBJ1-6, is EAGVTQFPSHSVIEKGQTVTLRCDPISGHDNLYWYRRVMGKEIKFLLHFVKESKQDESGMPNNRFLAERTGGTYSTLKVQPAELEDSGVYFCASSQELGTGILHFGNGTRLTVT.

The rearrangement uses TRBV7-9 and TRBJ1-2; D is unclear. The CDR3 is made up of 11 amino acids. Germline V gives CDR1 SEHNR, CDR2 FQNEAQ (reference sequence). The germline V and J ends were trimmed by 4 bases and 8 bases, with 8 bases remaining between them. CDR3 nucleotide sequence: TGTGCCAGCAGCTCCTTTTTGGGCTACACCTTC. This translates into CASSSFLGYTF.

V usage is TRBV19 and J usage is TRBJ2-4; TRBD1 matches at 9 bases. CDR1 and CDR2 (germline): LNHDA, SQIVND (reference sequence). The CDR3 sequence is 18 residues long. The junction had 15 bases not matched to a gene; V was cut back by 3 bases and J by 6 bases. The CDR3 DNA reads TGTGCCAGTAGTATTGTCCGTGGGACAGGGTCGGGGGTAAACATTCAGTACTTC. It is translated as CASSIVRGTGSGVNIQYF.

The genes are TRBV9 and TRBJ2-1; TRBD2 is a possible D gene (5 bases). The CDR3 has 15 residues. Trimming left V 4 bases short and J 7 bases short, with 18 bases between. Looked up from germline, CDR1 is SGDLS and CDR2 is YYNGEE. CDR3 sequence reads: CASSTREDRVNEQFF. DNA for the CDR3: TGTGCCAGCAGCACCCGGGAAGATCGGGTTAATGAGCAGTTCTTC.

This clone has only a few counts. The CDR3 nucleotides read TGTGCCAGCAGCACCGGGACAGATCTATCCTACAATGAGCAGTTCTTC. Translated, it gives CASSTGTDLSYNEQFF. The rearrangement uses TRBV9 and TRBJ2-1; 7 positions agree with TRBD1. The CDR3 contains 16 residues. CDR1 is SGDLS and CDR2 is YYNGEE in the germline V gene. V gave up 4 bases and J gave up 1 base; unmatched junction bases: 8.

V is TRBV5-1 and J is TRBJ1-4; no definite D call. This CDR3 contains 14 residues. Trimming cost V 4 bases and J 5 bases, with 12 bases left between them. The V gene's germline CDR1 is SGHRS and CDR2 YFSETQ. CDR3 sequence reads: CASSVGDKNEKLFF. DNA for the CDR3: TGCGCCAGCAGCGTTGGCGACAAGAATGAAAAACTGTTTTTT.

The V gene is TRBV7-9, the J gene TRBJ2-3; D is ambiguous. V lost 1 base, J lost 2 bases, and 10 bases lay in between. Germline V lookup: CDR1 SEHNR, CDR2 FQNEAQ (reference sequence). The CDR3 length is 15 residues. The CDR3 DNA is TGTGCCAGCAGCTTAGGCGTGCTAGACACAGATACGCAGTATTTT. As protein: CASSLGVLDTDTQYF.

The chain joins TRBV21-1 to TRBJ2-5. TRBV21-1 is listed as a pseudogene. The CDR3 has 14 amino acids. The CDR3 loop is CASSKGKSQETQYF. The CDR3 bases are TGTGCCAGCAGCAAAGGCAAATCCCAAGAGACCCAGTACTTC.

This chain connects TRBV6-5 to TRBJ2-7; D perhaps matches TRBD1 (6 bases). Trimming left V 5 bases short and J 2 bases short, with 10 bases between. CDR1 and CDR2 from the germline V gene are MNHEY and SVGAGI. The CDR3 consists of 13 residues. The CDR3 region has the DNA TGTGCCAGCAGTCGGACAGAAGCCTACGAGCAGTACTTC. This gives the protein CASSRTEAYEQYF.

CDR3 sequence: CASSSQTGGEQYF. CDR3 nucleotides: TGTGCCAGCAGTTCCCAGACTGGCGGTGAGCAGTACTTC. The V gene is TRBV6-5, the J gene TRBJ2-7; D gene uncertain. V was shortened by 4 bases and J by 7 bases, with 14 bases between the two germline ends. CDR1 MNHEY and CDR2 SVGAGI come from the germline V gene. The length of the CDR3 is 13 residues.

V and J are TRBV11-1 and TRBJ2-7; 9 nucleotides align to TRBD2. The ends lost 1 base at V and 4 bases at J; junction bases unmatched: 8. The germline gives CDR1 SGHAT, CDR2 FQDESV (reference sequence). The CDR3 totals 16 residues. The CDR3 coding sequence is TGTGCCAGCAGCTTAGACCGCCTAGCGGGAAGGTACGAGCAGTACTTC. Protein product: CASSLDRLAGRYEQYF.

The chain combines TRBV9 with TRBJ2-7; TRBD2 matches at 10 bases. The CDR3 sequence is 14 residues long. Looked up from germline, CDR1 is SGDLS and CDR2 is YYNGEE. V gave up 4 bases and J gave up 6 bases; unmatched junction bases: 7. Here the CDR3 reads CASSLGSGRSEQYF. The CDR3 nucleotides read TGTGCCAGCAGCCTCGGTAGCGGGAGGAGCGAGCAGTACTTC.